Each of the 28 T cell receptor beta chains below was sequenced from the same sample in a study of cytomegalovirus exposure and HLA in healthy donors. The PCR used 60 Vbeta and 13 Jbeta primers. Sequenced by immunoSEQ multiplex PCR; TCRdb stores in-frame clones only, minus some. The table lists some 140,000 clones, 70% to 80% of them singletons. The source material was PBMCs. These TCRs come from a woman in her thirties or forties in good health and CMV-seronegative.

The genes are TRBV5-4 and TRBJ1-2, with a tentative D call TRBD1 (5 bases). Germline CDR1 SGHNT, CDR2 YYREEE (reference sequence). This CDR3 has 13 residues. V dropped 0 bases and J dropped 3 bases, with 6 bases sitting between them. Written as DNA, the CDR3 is TGTGCCAGCAGCTTGGGCAGGGACTATGGCTACACCTTC. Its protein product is CASSLGRDYGYTF.

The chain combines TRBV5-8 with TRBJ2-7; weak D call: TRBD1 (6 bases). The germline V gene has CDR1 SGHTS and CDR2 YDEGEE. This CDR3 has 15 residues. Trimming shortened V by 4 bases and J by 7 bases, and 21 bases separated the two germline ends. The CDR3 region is CASSIGQLDRWEQYF. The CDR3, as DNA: TGTGCCAGCAGCATTGGACAGCTAGACCGTTGGGAGCAGTACTTC.

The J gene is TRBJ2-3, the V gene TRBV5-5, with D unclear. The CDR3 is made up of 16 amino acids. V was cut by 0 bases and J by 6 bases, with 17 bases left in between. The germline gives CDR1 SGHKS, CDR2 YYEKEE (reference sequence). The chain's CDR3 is CASSLDWARPADTQYF. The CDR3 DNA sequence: TGTGCCAGCAGCTTGGATTGGGCCAGACCGGCGGATACGCAGTATTTT.

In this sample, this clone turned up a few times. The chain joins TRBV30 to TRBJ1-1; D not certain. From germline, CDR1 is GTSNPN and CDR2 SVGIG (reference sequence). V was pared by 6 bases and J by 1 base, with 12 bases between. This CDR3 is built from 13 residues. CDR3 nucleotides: TGTGCCTGTAGCGCCACCGGGAACACTGAAGCTTTCTTT. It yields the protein CACSATGNTEAFF. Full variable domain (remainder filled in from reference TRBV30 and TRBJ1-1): SQTIHQWPATLVQPVGSPLSLECTVEGTSNPNLYWYRQAAGRGLQLLFYSVGIGQISSEVPQNLSASRPQDRQFILSSKKLLLSDSGFYLCACSATGNTEAFFGQGTRLTVV.

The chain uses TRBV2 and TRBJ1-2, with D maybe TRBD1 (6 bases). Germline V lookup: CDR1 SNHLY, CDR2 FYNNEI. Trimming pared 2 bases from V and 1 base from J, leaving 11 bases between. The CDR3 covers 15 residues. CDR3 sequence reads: CASSEQGTLNYGYTF. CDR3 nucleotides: TGTGCCAGCAGTGAACAGGGGACCCTTAACTATGGCTACACCTTC.

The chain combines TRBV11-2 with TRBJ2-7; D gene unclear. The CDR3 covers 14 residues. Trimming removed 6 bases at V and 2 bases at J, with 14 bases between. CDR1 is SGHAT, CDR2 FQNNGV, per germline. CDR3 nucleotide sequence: TGTGCCAGCAGAGGTGATAGGCGGACCTACGAGCAGTACTTC. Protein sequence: CASRGDRRTYEQYF.

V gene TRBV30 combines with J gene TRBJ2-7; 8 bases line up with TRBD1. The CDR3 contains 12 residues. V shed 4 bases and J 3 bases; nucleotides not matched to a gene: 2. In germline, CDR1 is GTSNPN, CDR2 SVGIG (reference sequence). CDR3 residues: CAWKGTGYEQYF. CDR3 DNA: TGTGCCTGGAAGGGGACAGGCTACGAGCAGTACTTC.

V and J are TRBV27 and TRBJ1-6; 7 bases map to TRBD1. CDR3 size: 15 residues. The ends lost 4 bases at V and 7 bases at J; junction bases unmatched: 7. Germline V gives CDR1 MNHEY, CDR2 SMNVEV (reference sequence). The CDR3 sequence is CASSSTQGQNSPLHF. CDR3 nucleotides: TGTGCCAGCAGTTCTACACAGGGGCAGAATTCACCCCTCCACTTT.

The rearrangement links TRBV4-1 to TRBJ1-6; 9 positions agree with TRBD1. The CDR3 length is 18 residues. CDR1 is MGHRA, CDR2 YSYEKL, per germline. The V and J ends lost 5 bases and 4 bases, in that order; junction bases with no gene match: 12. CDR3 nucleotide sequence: TGCGCCAGCAGCAAGGCTAATGGACAGGGGAATTATAATTCACCCCTCCACTTT. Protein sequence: CASSKANGQGNYNSPLHF.

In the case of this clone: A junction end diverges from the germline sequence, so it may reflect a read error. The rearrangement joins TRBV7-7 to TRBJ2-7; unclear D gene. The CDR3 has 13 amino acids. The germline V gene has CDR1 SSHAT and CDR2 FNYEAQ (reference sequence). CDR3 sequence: CASSLGRPYEQYF. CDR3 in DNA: TGTGCTAGCAGCTTGGGCCGTCCCTACGAGCAGTACTTC.

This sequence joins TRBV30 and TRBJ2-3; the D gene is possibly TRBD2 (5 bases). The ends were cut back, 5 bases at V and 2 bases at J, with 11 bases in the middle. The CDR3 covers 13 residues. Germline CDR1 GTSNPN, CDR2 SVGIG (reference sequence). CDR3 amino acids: CAWAQEATDTQYF. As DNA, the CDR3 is TGTGCCTGGGCCCAGGAGGCCACAGATACGCAGTATTTT. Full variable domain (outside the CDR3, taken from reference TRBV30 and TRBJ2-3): SQTIHQWPATLVQPVGSPLSLECTVEGTSNPNLYWYRQAAGRGLQLLFYSVGIGQISSEVPQNLSASRPQDRQFILSSKKLLLSDSGFYLCAWAQEATDTQYFGPGTRLTVL.

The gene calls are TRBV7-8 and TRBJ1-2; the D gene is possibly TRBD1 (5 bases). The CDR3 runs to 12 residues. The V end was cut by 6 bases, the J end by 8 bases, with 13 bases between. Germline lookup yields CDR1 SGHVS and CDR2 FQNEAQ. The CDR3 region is CASSLDSGGYTF. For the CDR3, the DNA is TGTGCCAGCAGTCTCGACAGTGGGGGCTACACCTTC.

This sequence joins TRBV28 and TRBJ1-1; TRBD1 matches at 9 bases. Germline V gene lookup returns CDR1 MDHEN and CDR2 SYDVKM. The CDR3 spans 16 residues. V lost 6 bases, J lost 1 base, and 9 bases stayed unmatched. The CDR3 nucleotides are TGTGCCAGCAGGTCTTCGACAGGGGGAAGGAACACTGAAGCTTTCTTT. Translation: CASRSSTGGRNTEAFF.

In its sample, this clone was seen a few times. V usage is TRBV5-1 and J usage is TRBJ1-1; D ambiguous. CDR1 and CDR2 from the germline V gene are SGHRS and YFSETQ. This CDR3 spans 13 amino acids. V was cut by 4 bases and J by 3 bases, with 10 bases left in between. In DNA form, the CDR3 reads TGCGCCAGCAGCCACACCAGTTACACTGAAGCTTTCTTT. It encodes CASSHTSYTEAFF.

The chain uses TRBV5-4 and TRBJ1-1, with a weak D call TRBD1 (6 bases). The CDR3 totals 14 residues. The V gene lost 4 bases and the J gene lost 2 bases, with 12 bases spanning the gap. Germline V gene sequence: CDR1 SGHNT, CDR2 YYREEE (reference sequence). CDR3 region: CASSNGQLNTEAFF. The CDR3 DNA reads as TGTGCCAGCAGCAATGGACAGCTAAACACTGAAGCTTTCTTT. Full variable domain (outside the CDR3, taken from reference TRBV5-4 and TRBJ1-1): ETGVTQSPTHLIKTRGQQVTLRCSSQSGHNTVSWYQQALGQGPQFIFQYYREEENGRGNFPPRFSGLQFPNYSSELNVNALELDDSALYLCASSNGQLNTEAFFGQGTRLTVV.

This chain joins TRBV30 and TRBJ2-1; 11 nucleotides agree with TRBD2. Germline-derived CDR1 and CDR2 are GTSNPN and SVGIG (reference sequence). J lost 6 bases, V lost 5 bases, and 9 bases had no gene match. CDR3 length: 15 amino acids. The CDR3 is CAWEQLAGDCNEQFF. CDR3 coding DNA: TGTGCCTGGGAACAACTAGCGGGAGACTGCAATGAGCAGTTCTTC.

CDR3 coding DNA: TGTGCCAGCAGCTTATCGTCGTTAGCCTCCTACGAGCAGTACTTC. It yields the protein CASSLSSLASYEQYF. The V and J genes are TRBV7-9 and TRBJ2-7; D gene unclear. V lost 2 bases to trimming and J lost 0 bases, with 11 bases between them. CDR1 and CDR2 from the germline V gene are SEHNR and FQNEAQ (reference sequence). This CDR3 spans 15 amino acids. The full variable domain, with the rest looked up from reference TRBV7-9 and TRBJ2-7, is DTGVSQNPRHKITKRGQNVTFRCDPISEHNRLYWYRQTLGQGPEFLTYFQNEAQLEKSRLLSDRFSAERPKGSFSTLEIQRTEQGDSAMYLCASSLSSLASYEQYFGPGTRLTVT.

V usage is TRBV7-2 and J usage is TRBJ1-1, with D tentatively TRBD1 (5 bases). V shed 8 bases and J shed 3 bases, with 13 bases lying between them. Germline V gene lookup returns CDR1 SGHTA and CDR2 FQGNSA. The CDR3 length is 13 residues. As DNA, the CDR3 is TGTGCCAGCCGGGGGAGGATATACACTGAAGCTTTCTTT. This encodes CASRGRIYTEAFF.

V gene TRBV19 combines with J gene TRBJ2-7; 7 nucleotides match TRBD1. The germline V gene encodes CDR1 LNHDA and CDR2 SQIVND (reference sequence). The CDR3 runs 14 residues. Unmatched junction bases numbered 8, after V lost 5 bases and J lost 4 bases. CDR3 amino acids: CASSAGQVSYEQYF. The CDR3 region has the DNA TGTGCCAGTAGTGCCGGACAGGTCTCATACGAGCAGTACTTC.

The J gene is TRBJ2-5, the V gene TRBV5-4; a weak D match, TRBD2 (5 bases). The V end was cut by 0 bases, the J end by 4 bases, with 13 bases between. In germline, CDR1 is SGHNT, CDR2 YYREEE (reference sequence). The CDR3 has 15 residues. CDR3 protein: CASSLGAGDRETQYF. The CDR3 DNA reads TGTGCCAGCAGCTTGGGGGCGGGCGATCGAGAGACCCAGTACTTC.

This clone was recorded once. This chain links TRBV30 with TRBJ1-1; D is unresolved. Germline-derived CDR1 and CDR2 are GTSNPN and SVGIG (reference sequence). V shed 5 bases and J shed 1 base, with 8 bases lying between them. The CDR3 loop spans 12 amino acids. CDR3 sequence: CAWSRRNTEAFF. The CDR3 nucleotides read TGTGCCTGGTCCCGGAGGAACACTGAAGCTTTCTTT.

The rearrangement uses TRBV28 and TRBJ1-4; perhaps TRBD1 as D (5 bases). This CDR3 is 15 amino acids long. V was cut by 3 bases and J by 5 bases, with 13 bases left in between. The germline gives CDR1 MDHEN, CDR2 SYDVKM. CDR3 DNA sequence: TGTGCCAGCAGTTTTGATTTGACAGCAAATGAAAAACTGTTTTTT. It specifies CASSFDLTANEKLFF.

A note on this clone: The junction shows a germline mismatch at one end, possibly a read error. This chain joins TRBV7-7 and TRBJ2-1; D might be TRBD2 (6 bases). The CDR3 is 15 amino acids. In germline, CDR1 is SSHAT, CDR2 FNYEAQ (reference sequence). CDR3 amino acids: CASSPSAEGYNEQFF. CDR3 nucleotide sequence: TGTGCTAGCAGCCCTAGTGCGGAGGGCTACAATGAGCAGTTCTTC.

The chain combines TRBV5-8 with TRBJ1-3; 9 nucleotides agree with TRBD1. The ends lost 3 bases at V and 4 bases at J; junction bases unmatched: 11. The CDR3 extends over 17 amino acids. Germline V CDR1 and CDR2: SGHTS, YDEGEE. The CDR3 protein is CASSSGNRGRWGNTIYF. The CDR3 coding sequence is TGTGCCAGCAGCTCGGGAAACAGGGGGCGATGGGGAAACACCATATATTTT.

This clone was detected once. The CDR3 reads CSVGTVSGNTIYF. The CDR3 DNA reads as TGCAGCGTTGGAACAGTTTCTGGAAACACCATATATTTT. The chain couples TRBV29-1 to TRBJ1-3, with unresolved D. The V end lost 4 bases, the J end lost 1 base, and 8 bases lay between the germline ends. This CDR3 has 13 amino acids. Germline loops: CDR1 SQVTM, CDR2 ANQGSEA.

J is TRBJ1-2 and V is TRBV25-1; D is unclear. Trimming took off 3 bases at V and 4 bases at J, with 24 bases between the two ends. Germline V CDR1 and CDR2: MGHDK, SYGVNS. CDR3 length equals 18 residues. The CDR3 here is CASSDPDRRSLGFYGYTF. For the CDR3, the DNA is TGTGCCAGCAGTGATCCCGACCGGCGGTCGTTGGGTTTCTATGGCTACACCTTC.

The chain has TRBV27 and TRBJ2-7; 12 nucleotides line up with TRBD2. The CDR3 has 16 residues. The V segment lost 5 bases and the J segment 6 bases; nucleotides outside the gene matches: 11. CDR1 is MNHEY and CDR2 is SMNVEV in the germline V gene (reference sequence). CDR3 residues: CASSTLLAGGGPEQYF. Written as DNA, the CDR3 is TGTGCCAGCAGTACCCTACTAGCGGGGGGAGGGCCCGAGCAGTACTTC.

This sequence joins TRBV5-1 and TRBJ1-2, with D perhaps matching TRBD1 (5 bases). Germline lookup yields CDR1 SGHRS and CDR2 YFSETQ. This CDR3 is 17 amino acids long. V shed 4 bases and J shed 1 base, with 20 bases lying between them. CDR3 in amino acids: CASSPREAGTFNYGYTF. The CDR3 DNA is TGCGCCAGCAGCCCCCGTGAAGCGGGGACCTTTAACTATGGCTACACCTTC.